The 5 T cell receptor beta chains given below trace back to one sample, sequenced in a study of blood T cell repertoires in COVID-19. Sequenced by immunoSEQ multiplex PCR; TCRdb stores in-frame clones only, minus some. The sample records 650,000 to 800,000 clones, about 87% being singletons. The sequenced sample was peripheral blood. Receptor source: a young woman with acute or convalescent COVID-19.

The chain combines TRBV6-6 with TRBJ1-3; 7 bases fit TRBD1. The CDR3 spans 15 residues. V lost 6 bases, J lost 2 bases, and 7 bases stayed unmatched. Germline CDR1 and CDR2: MNHNY and SVGAGI (reference sequence). The CDR3 DNA follows: TGTGCCAGCAGCCGCAAGGACAGGACTGGAAACACCATATATTTT. Translated, it gives CASSRKDRTGNTIYF.

The chain couples TRBV30 to TRBJ1-3; tentatively, D is TRBD1 (5 bases). Germline lookup yields CDR1 GTSNPN and CDR2 SVGIG (reference sequence). The length of the CDR3 is 14 residues. V shed 3 bases and J shed 0 bases, with 9 bases lying between them. As DNA, the CDR3 is TGTGCCTGGAGGGAAAGGGGCTCTGGAAACACCATATATTTT. Its translation is CAWRERGSGNTIYF.

To note about this clone: Other DNA sequences in the sample encode the same CDR3. This chain uses TRBV7-9 with TRBJ2-7; TRBD2 is a possible D gene (6 bases). Germline V gene sequence: CDR1 SEHNR, CDR2 FQNEAQ (reference sequence). The CDR3 is 17 amino acids. The germline V and J ends were trimmed by 5 bases and 2 bases, with 22 bases remaining between them. Written as DNA, the CDR3 is TGTGCCAGCAGCCCTCGGTCCTGGAGGGAAGGGCCCTACGAGCAGTACTTC. Translated: CASSPRSWREGPYEQYF.

The V gene is TRBV5-1, the J gene TRBJ1-2, with D possibly matching TRBD1 (5 bases). Germline CDR1 and CDR2: SGHRS and YFSETQ. The CDR3 has 12 residues. V gave up 5 bases and J gave up 7 bases, with 12 bases separating them. Here the CDR3 reads CASRGGDGGYTF. The CDR3 bases are TGCGCCAGCAGGGGGGGAGACGGTGGCTACACCTTC.

The J gene is TRBJ1-6, the V gene TRBV9; 7 bases line up with TRBD1. CDR3 length: 14 residues. V was clipped by 6 bases and J by 7 bases; unmatched bases: 7. Per the germline V gene, CDR1 is SGDLS and CDR2 is YYNGEE. The CDR3 nucleotides read TGTGCCAGCACCCCCGGGACAGAAAATTCACCCCTCCACTTT. Translating it yields CASTPGTENSPLHF. The full variable domain, with the rest looked up from reference TRBV9 and TRBJ1-6, is DSGVTQTPKHLITATGQRVTLRCSPRSGDLSVYWYQQSLDQGLQFLIQYYNGEERAKGNILERFSAQQFPDLHSELNLSSLELGDSALYFCASTPGTENSPLHFGNGTRLTVT.